This TCR beta chain stems from a study of CD8 T cells in ankylosing spondylitis. The CDR3 runs to 15 residues. Germline V gene sequence: CDR1 LGHDT, CDR2 YNNKEL (reference sequence). Points on this clonotype: Its antigen is as yet unknown. Being one base from a much bigger clone, this may be a read error.

A single record per CDR3 protein comes from TCRdb applying MiXCR to the 5' RACE reads. The table lists under 85,000 distinct CDR3 sequences, approximately 5% of them singletons. Study-level points and caveats: CD8+ disease-linked clones were present at relatively low frequencies in blood.

The rearrangement uses TRBV3-1 and TRBJ1-1; no firm D call. This receptor was obtained from a male donor with ankylosing spondylitis or in good health (not recorded which). Sample: blood, either unsorted or a sorted T cell fraction (not recorded which). Written as DNA, the CDR3 is TGTGCCAGCAACCAAGATGAGATTTGGAACACTGAAGCTTTCTTT. Protein: CASNQDEIWNTEAFF. Full variable domain (rest looked up from reference TRBV3-1 and TRBJ1-1): DTAVSQTPKYLVTQMGNDKSIKCEQNLGHDTMYWYKQDSKKFLKIMFSYNNKELIINETVPNRFSPKSPDKAHLNLHINSLELGDSAVYFCASNQDEIWNTEAFFGQGTRLTVV.